The 17 T cell receptor beta chains listed next were all sequenced from one sample in a study of cytomegalovirus exposure and HLA in healthy donors. The PCR employed 60 Vbeta primers together with 13 Jbeta primers. TCRdb's copy holds only in-frame clones and misses some; the assay was immunoSEQ multiplex PCR. This sample has around 130,000 clones, with about 82% found just once. Sequencing was done on a sample of PBMCs. Receptors were obtained from a boy aged 5-17 years in good health and CMV-seronegative.

The chain employs TRBV10-2 and TRBJ2-5; no firm D call. This CDR3 region has 15 residues. Germline V gene sequence: CDR1 WSHSY, CDR2 SAAADI. V was trimmed by 3 bases and J by 5 bases, leaving 16 bases between them. The CDR3 DNA reads as TGCGCCAGCAGTGATGACGGGTCAAAAAAGGAGACCCAGTACTTC. This encodes CASSDDGSKKETQYF.

As regards this clone: At one end, the junction sequence differs from germline, possibly due to a read error. The chain is built from TRBV7-9 and TRBJ2-2; D is perhaps TRBD1 (8 bases). Germline CDR1 and CDR2: SEHNR and FQNEAQ (reference sequence). This CDR3 is 17 amino acids long. The CDR3 spells CSSSLRVRSGTGGELFF. For the CDR3, the DNA is TGTTCCAGCAGCTTACGGGTAAGAAGCGGGACAGGCGGGGAGCTGTTTTTT. The whole variable domain, remainder taken from reference TRBV7-9 and TRBJ2-2, is DTGVSQNPRHKITKRGQNVTFRCDPISEHNRLYWYRQTLGQGPEFLTYFQNEAQLEKSRLLSDRFSAERPKGSFSTLEIQRTEQGDSAMYLCSSSLRVRSGTGGELFFGEGSRLTVL.

The rearrangement links TRBV6-1 to TRBJ2-1; TRBD1 agrees at 7 bases. The germline CDR1 and CDR2 sequences are MNHNS and SASEGT. This CDR3 contains 15 residues. V shed 3 bases and J 7 bases; nucleotides not matched to a gene: 9. CDR3 protein: CASSDLQGRKNEQFF. For the CDR3, the DNA is TGTGCCAGCAGTGATTTACAGGGGCGCAAGAATGAGCAGTTCTTC.

The chain uses TRBV7-9 and TRBJ1-1; unclear D gene. The CDR3 consists of 13 residues. Germline assignment: CDR1 SEHNR and CDR2 FQNEAQ (reference sequence). V lost 4 bases, J lost 6 bases, and 12 bases lay in between. The CDR3 region is CASSSEGWAEAFF. The CDR3 nucleotides are TGTGCCAGCAGCTCAGAGGGTTGGGCTGAAGCTTTCTTT.

In this sample, this clone turned up a few times. This sequence joins TRBV6-5 and TRBJ2-7, with D perhaps matching TRBD2 (7 bases). This CDR3 is 15 amino acids long. Trimming took off 6 bases at V and 3 bases at J, with 18 bases between the two ends. Germline CDR1 is MNHEY and CDR2 is SVGAGI. The CDR3 is CASSQGGGGHYEQYF. The CDR3 DNA is TGTGCCAGCAGCCAAGGTGGGGGGGGGCACTACGAGCAGTACTTC.

V and J are TRBV2 and TRBJ2-3; D is possibly TRBD2 (5 bases). Trimming took 7 bases from V and 5 from J, leaving 13 bases between them. This CDR3 region has 13 residues. CDR1 is SNHLY, CDR2 FYNNEI, per germline. CDR3 nucleotide sequence: TGTGCCAGCATGGGTAGCGCAGGAGATACGCAGTATTTT. Protein product: CASMGSAGDTQYF.

The chain joins TRBV9 to TRBJ1-2; TRBD1 matches at 9 bases. The V and J ends lost 3 bases and 4 bases, in that order; junction bases with no gene match: 7. Germline V gene sequence: CDR1 SGDLS, CDR2 YYNGEE. The CDR3 consists of 15 residues. CDR3 in amino acids: CASSAGTGKGYGYTF. The CDR3 nucleotides are TGTGCCAGCAGCGCCGGGACAGGGAAAGGCTATGGCTACACCTTC.

This chain connects TRBV29-1 to TRBJ2-1, with TRBD2 matching 10 bases. CDR1 and CDR2 from the germline V gene are SQVTM and ANQGSEA. Losses at the gene ends were 1 base for V and 0 bases for J; bases not matched to a gene: 6. The CDR3 runs 17 residues. CDR3 sequence reads: CSVEGLAGATSYNEQFF. The CDR3 DNA sequence: TGCAGCGTTGAAGGGCTAGCGGGGGCGACCTCCTACAATGAGCAGTTCTTC.

This clone has just a few counts. The V gene is TRBV19, the J gene TRBJ2-3, with 7 bases lining up with TRBD2. The germline V gene has CDR1 LNHDA and CDR2 SQIVND (reference sequence). The V segment lost 4 bases and the J segment 4 bases; nucleotides outside the gene matches: 14. The CDR3 consists of 17 residues. The CDR3, as DNA: TGTGCCAGTAGTACCGCAAGAGGGAGGGCTATCCCAGATACGCAGTATTTT. Translated, it gives CASSTARGRAIPDTQYF.

The V gene is TRBV11-2, the J gene TRBJ1-2, with a possible D match to TRBD1 (6 bases). The CDR3 sequence is 15 residues long. Per germline, CDR1 SGHAT and CDR2 FQNNGV. V lost 3 bases and J 4 bases, leaving 15 bases between the germline ends. CDR3 nucleotides: TGTGCCAGCAGCTTTACGGGGGGCATTCCCTATGGCTACACCTTC. Its translation: CASSFTGGIPYGYTF.

This clone was recorded a few times. The chain combines TRBV7-2 with TRBJ2-1; D is unresolved. The germline V and J ends were trimmed by 10 bases and 8 bases, with 12 bases remaining between them. The CDR3 totals 11 residues. CDR1 is SGHTA, CDR2 FQGNSA, per germline. The CDR3, as DNA: TGTGCCACCCAGAGGAGCGATGAGCAGTTCTTC. Its translation: CATQRSDEQFF.

The rearrangement links TRBV6-1 to TRBJ1-2; TRBD1 matches at 7 bases. Germline values: CDR1 MNHNS, CDR2 SASEGT. V lost 0 bases, J lost 4 bases, and 5 bases stayed unmatched. CDR3 length equals 15 residues. Here the CDR3 reads CASSEASGGSYGYTF. DNA for the CDR3: TGTGCCAGCAGTGAAGCATCAGGGGGTAGCTATGGCTACACCTTC.

This chain uses TRBV18 with TRBJ1-2; D possibly corresponds to TRBD1 (6 bases). Germline loops: CDR1 KGHSH, CDR2 LQKENI. V gave up 2 bases and J gave up 6 bases, with 19 bases separating them. This CDR3 spans 16 amino acids. The CDR3 reads CASSPGQQGAEDGYTF. The CDR3 region has the DNA TGTGCCAGCTCACCAGGACAGCAGGGAGCTGAGGATGGCTACACCTTC.

The chain uses TRBV4-2 and TRBJ1-4; D might be TRBD1 (5 bases). This CDR3 contains 15 residues. The V gene's germline CDR1 is LGHNA and CDR2 YNFKEQ. The V and J ends lost 1 base and 3 bases respectively, with 9 bases between them. CDR3 coding DNA: TGTGCCAGCAGCCAAGGGAGGGGTCCTAATGAAAAACTGTTTTTT. Protein product: CASSQGRGPNEKLFF.

This chain connects TRBV5-4 to TRBJ1-5, with D unclear. Trimming removed 1 base from V and 3 bases from J, with 8 bases in between. CDR3 length: 14 residues. Germline V lookup: CDR1 SGHNT, CDR2 YYREEE (reference sequence). CDR3 protein: CASSLYGVNQPQHF. CDR3 coding DNA: TGTGCCAGCAGCTTGTACGGGGTCAATCAGCCCCAGCATTTT. The variable domain in full, with the rest retrieved from reference TRBV5-4 and TRBJ1-5, is ETGVTQSPTHLIKTRGQQVTLRCSSQSGHNTVSWYQQALGQGPQFIFQYYREEENGRGNFPPRFSGLQFPNYSSELNVNALELDDSALYLCASSLYGVNQPQHFGDGTRLSIL.

The V and J genes are TRBV6-5 and TRBJ2-7, with D perhaps matching TRBD1 (6 bases). CDR3 length: 14 residues. Germline CDR1 is MNHEY and CDR2 is SVGAGI. Trimming left V 6 bases short and J 3 bases short, with 15 bases between. This chain's CDR3 is CASSRRGVYYEQYF. The CDR3 DNA sequence: TGTGCCAGCAGCCGCAGGGGTGTCTACTACGAGCAGTACTTC.

This clone appeared a few times. The chain carries TRBV19 and TRBJ2-3; 10 nucleotides match TRBD1. The length of the CDR3 is 15 residues. V shed 4 bases, J shed 0 bases, and the junction held 1 base outside the gene matches. In germline, CDR1 is LNHDA, CDR2 SQIVND (reference sequence). Written as DNA, the CDR3 is TGTGCCAGTAGTACGGGACAGGGGAGCACAGATACGCAGTATTTT. Protein sequence: CASSTGQGSTDTQYF.